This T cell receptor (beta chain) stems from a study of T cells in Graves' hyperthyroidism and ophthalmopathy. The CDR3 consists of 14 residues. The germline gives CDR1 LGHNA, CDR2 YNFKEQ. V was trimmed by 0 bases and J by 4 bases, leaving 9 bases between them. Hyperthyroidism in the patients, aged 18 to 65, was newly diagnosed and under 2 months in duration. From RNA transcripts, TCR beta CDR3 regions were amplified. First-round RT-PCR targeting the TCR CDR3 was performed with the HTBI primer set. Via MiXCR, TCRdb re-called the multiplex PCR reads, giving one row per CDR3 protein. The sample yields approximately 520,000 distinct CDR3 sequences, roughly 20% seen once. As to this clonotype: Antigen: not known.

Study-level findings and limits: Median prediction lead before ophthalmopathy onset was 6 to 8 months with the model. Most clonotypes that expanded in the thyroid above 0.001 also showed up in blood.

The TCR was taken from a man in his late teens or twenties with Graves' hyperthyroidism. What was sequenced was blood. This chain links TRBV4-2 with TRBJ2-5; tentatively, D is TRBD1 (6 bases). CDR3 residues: CASSQDRGSETQYF. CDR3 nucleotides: TGTGCCAGCAGCCAAGATAGGGGGTCAGAGACCCAGTACTTC.